What follows are 13 T cell receptor beta chains derived from one specimen sequenced in a study of metastatic and nonmetastatic thyroid tumors. Every patient underwent thyroid surgery untreated. TCRdb re-clonotyped the PCR reads via MiXCR. Counted here are some 11,000 clones, about 31% occurring once; the ten biggest clones make up about 12%. Sequencing was carried out using tumor tissue. All receptors derive from a female donor with papillary thyroid cancer or a benign thyroid nodule (not recorded which). Some clones in this sample may be carry-over from other donors' samples.

In nucleotides, the CDR3 is TGTGCCAGCAGCTCACAAGCGGTCAGTGCTAACTATGGCTACACCTTC. Protein: CASSSQAVSANYGYTF. The chain uses TRBV11-1 and TRBJ1-2; D gene ambiguous. Germline CDR1 is SGHAT and CDR2 is FQDESV (reference sequence). V was trimmed by 4 bases and J by 0 bases, leaving 15 bases between them. This CDR3 has 16 residues.

This clone was detected a few times. This chain connects TRBV6-1 to TRBJ2-5; a weak D match, TRBD1 (6 bases). V was clipped by 4 bases and J by 1 base, with 7 bases between them. The germline gives CDR1 MNHNS, CDR2 SASEGT. This CDR3 has 13 amino acids. The CDR3 protein is CASSGQAQETQYF. The CDR3 DNA follows: TGTGCCAGCAGTGGACAGGCCCAAGAGACCCAGTACTTC.

This clone was detected a few times. The chain recombines TRBV6-4 with TRBJ2-2; D is ambiguous. Deletions cut 5 bases from V and 3 bases from J, with 10 bases between. The CDR3 is made up of 14 amino acids. Germline assignment: CDR1 MRHNA and CDR2 SNTAGT. CDR3 coding DNA: TGTGCCAGCAGTAAATCCTCGGACACCGGGGAGCTGTTTTTT. It encodes CASSKSSDTGELFF.

The sample holds a few counts of this clone. V usage is TRBV6-1 and J usage is TRBJ1-3; weak D call: TRBD1 (5 bases). The CDR3 runs to 14 residues. Trimming removed 5 bases from V and 0 bases from J, with 8 bases in between. The germline gives CDR1 MNHNS, CDR2 SASEGT. The CDR3 DNA is TGTGCCAGCAGTAGACAGAGCTCTGGAAACACCATATATTTT. It specifies CASSRQSSGNTIYF.

The chain joins TRBV5-1 to TRBJ2-1; D is unresolved. V was pared by 7 bases and J by 6 bases, with 17 bases between. The CDR3 contains 14 residues. Germline lookup yields CDR1 SGHRS and CDR2 YFSETQ. The CDR3 is CASSPPFTGNEQFF. Written as DNA, the CDR3 is TGCGCCAGCTCTCCCCCTTTTACCGGCAATGAGCAGTTCTTC.

The V call is TRBV7-3, the J call TRBJ2-3; TRBD2 is a possible D gene (7 bases). Germline loops: CDR1 SGHTA, CDR2 FQGTGA. The ends were cut back, 1 base at V and 3 bases at J, with 11 bases in the middle. The CDR3 runs 15 residues. The CDR3 sequence is CASSLRGGATDTQYF. The CDR3, as DNA: TGTGCCAGCAGCTTAAGAGGGGGGGCGACAGATACGCAGTATTTT.

This clone has ten or more counts. For the CDR3, the DNA is TGTGCCTGGAGTAAATCAGGGGGCACAGATACGCAGTATTTT. Its protein is CAWSKSGGTDTQYF. The chain uses TRBV30 and TRBJ2-3; the D gene is possibly TRBD1 (6 bases). This CDR3 is built from 14 residues. V shed 2 bases and J shed 1 base, with 10 bases lying between them. From germline, CDR1 is GTSNPN and CDR2 SVGIG (reference sequence).

The V call is TRBV20-1, the J call TRBJ2-4; 15 nucleotides agree with TRBD2. Germline CDR1 reads DFQATT; CDR2 reads SNEGSKA (reference sequence). The CDR3 covers 20 residues. V lost 0 bases to trimming and J lost 0 bases; unmatched junction nucleotides: 9. CDR3 nucleotides: TGCAGTGCTAGAGATACCCCTCGGACTAGCGGGAGGGCAGCCAAAAACATTCAGTACTTC. Protein: CSARDTPRTSGRAAKNIQYF.

The chain's CDR3 is CASSKGTAGGTGELFF. Written as DNA, the CDR3 is TGTGCCAGCAGCAAAGGGACGGCGGGAGGGACCGGGGAGCTGTTTTTT. The chain links TRBV11-3 to TRBJ2-2; 9 bases line up with TRBD2. The CDR3 covers 16 residues. Germline lookup yields CDR1 SGHNT and CDR2 YENEEA. The trim removed 5 bases at V and 5 bases at J, leaving 9 bases unmatched.

The chain joins TRBV20-1 to TRBJ1-1, with D perhaps TRBD1 (5 bases). Trimming stripped 5 bases from V and 0 bases from J, with 16 bases between. Germline CDR1 is DFQATT and CDR2 is SNEGSKA (reference sequence). The CDR3 totals 15 residues. The CDR3, as DNA: TGCAGTGCTGGGCCACTCGGACACTTGAACACTGAAGCTTTCTTT. This codes for CSAGPLGHLNTEAFF.

This clone was seen a few times. The rearrangement uses TRBV9 and TRBJ2-3, with 7 bases lining up with TRBD1. V lost 8 bases, J lost 1 base, and 1 base stayed unmatched. Germline CDR1 and CDR2: SGDLS and YYNGEE. This CDR3 has 12 residues. The chain's CDR3 is CARGQRTDTQYF. In DNA form, the CDR3 reads TGTGCCAGGGGACAGCGCACAGATACGCAGTATTTT.

The rearrangement joins TRBV6-5 to TRBJ1-1, with D perhaps matching TRBD1 (5 bases). Germline V gene sequence: CDR1 MNHEY, CDR2 SVGAGI. This CDR3 comprises 18 residues. V gave up 6 bases and J gave up 1 base, with 24 bases separating them. The CDR3 reads CASSKHPGQLKRNTEAFF. In nucleotides, the CDR3 is TGTGCCAGCAGCAAACACCCAGGGCAGTTAAAGAGGAACACTGAAGCTTTCTTT.

The chain combines TRBV20-1 with TRBJ2-3, with a tentative D call TRBD2 (6 bases). Germline assignment: CDR1 DFQATT and CDR2 SNEGSKA (reference sequence). Trimming took off 6 bases at V and 9 bases at J, with 16 bases between the two ends. The CDR3 consists of 12 residues. This chain's CDR3 is CSAGLIRTTQYF. The CDR3 DNA sequence: TGCAGTGCGGGACTCATCCGAACAACGCAGTATTTT.